The rows below give T cell receptor beta chains drawn from one sample of a study of T cell repertoires in cytomegalovirus infection. TCRdb redid the calling of the reads with MiXCR, one entry per CDR3 protein. The sample shows fewer than 350,000 distinct CDR3 sequences, 9% to 9.5% of them seen only once. Sequencing was performed on PBMCs. The receptor source for this set is a human donor in good health (CMV status not recorded). Some clones in this sample may be carry-over from other donors' samples. Each CDR3 is given with its conserved first and last residue. The D gene is left open where the match is weak. Some rows have no size entry. The others give once, few or many, or a class for an expanded clone.

d_call	j_call	v_call	clone_size	cdr3_nt	cdr3_aa
.	TRBJ2-7	TRBV7-2	many	TGTGCCAGCAGCCTGATCCAAGGGGCGCAGTACTTC	CASSLIQGAQYF
TRBD1	TRBJ1-2	TRBV27	many	TGTGCCAGCAAAAGACAGGGGAACTATGGCTACACCTTC	CASKRQGNYGYTF
.	TRBJ2-5	TRBV4-3	few	TGCGCCAGCAGCCCTTACCGACGTGGGTCAGAGACCCAGTACTTC	CASSPYRRGSETQYF
.	TRBJ2-2	TRBV7-8	many	TGTGCCAGCAGCCGCCGGTCCATAGCAACAGGGGAGCTGTTTTTT	CASSRRSIATGELFF
.	TRBJ2-6	TRBV19	.	TGTGCCAGTAGTACTACTACAACAGGGACTGGGGCCAACGTCCTGACTTTC	CASSTTTTGTGANVLTF
TRBD1	TRBJ2-5	TRBV28	many	TGTGCCAGCACTATAGACAGGGACCAAGAGACCCAGTACTTC	CASTIDRDQETQYF
.	TRBJ2-6	TRBV5-8	.	TGTGCCAGCAGCTCAGGCCCAGGGGACGGGGCCAACGTCCTGACTTTC	CASSSGPGDGANVLTF
.	TRBJ2-7	TRBV18	.	TGTGCCAGCTCAACCGATGCGTGGGGCGAGCAGTACTTC	CASSTDAWGEQYF
.	TRBJ2-6	TRBV27	few	TGTGCCAGCAGTTTACGCCGTCAGGGGCGGGGGAGCTCTGGGGCCAACGTCCTGACTTTC	CASSLRRQGRGSSGANVLTF
TRBD1	TRBJ2-5	TRBV6-6	.	TGTGCCAGCAGTCATACAGGGGCGAACAAAGAGACCCAGTACTTC	CASSHTGANKETQYF
.	TRBJ2-1	TRBV3-1	.	TGTGCCAGCAGCCCCCAGGCGGGGAGCTCCTACAATGAGCAGTTCTTC	CASSPQAGSSYNEQFF
.	TRBJ2-5	TRBV6-5	few	TGTGCCAGCAGTTACATGGGCGGAACAGGGTCAGAGACCCAGTACTTC	CASSYMGGTGSETQYF
TRBD1	TRBJ1-6	TRBV28	.	TGTGCCAGCAGTTCGCCGGGACAGGGCAAATCACCCCTCCACTTT	CASSSPGQGKSPLHF
TRBD2	TRBJ2-1	TRBV12-3/TRBV12-4	.	TGTGCCAGCAGCCGGTTGGACGGGGGGATCAATGAGCAGTTCTTC	CASSRLDGGINEQFF
.	TRBJ2-2	TRBV11-2	.	TGTGCCAGCAGCTCCCCCAGGGCGGTTAAAACCGGGGAGCTGTTTTTT	CASSSPRAVKTGELFF
.	TRBJ2-3	TRBV9	.	TGTGCCAGCAGCGCCCGGATTGGGACAGATACGCAGTATTTT	CASSARIGTDTQYF
.	TRBJ1-1	TRBV12-5	.	TGTGCTAGTGGTTTGAGTAAGTCTGAAGCTTTCTTT	CASGLSKSEAFF
TRBD2	TRBJ2-7	TRBV7-2	many	TGTGCCAGCAGCACCCTGAGCGGGAGCTCCTACGAGCAGTACTTC	CASSTLSGSSYEQYF
.	TRBJ1-5	TRBV7-2	many	TGTGCCAGCAGCCCCCGGAGGGAGAGAAGCAATCAGCCCCAGCATTTT	CASSPRRERSNQPQHF
.	TRBJ2-3	TRBV7-9	many	TGTGCCAGCAGCTTAGCGGATTTCACAGATACGCAGTATTTT	CASSLADFTDTQYF
TRBD2	TRBJ2-7	TRBV28	many	TGTGCCAGCAGGCCGGCCGGGACTAGCGGCTACGAGCAGTACTTC	CASRPAGTSGYEQYF
TRBD2	TRBJ2-1	TRBV12-3/TRBV12-4	many	TGTGCCAGCACACCGATCCTAGCGGGAGATGTTGAGCAGTTCTTC	CASTPILAGDVEQFF
.	TRBJ2-7	TRBV7-2	many	TGTGCCAGCAGCCCCCGGGAGAACTCCTACGAGCAGTACTTC	CASSPRENSYEQYF
.	TRBJ2-4	TRBV7-2	few	TGTGCCAGCAGCTTAGTGAACATTCAGTACTTC	CASSLVNIQYF
.	TRBJ2-7	TRBV12-3/TRBV12-4	many	TGTGCCAGCAGTTTACAGGGGGGGCACGAGCAGTACTTC	CASSLQGGHEQYF
.	TRBJ1-1	TRBV12-3/TRBV12-4	many	TGTGCCAGCAGTCCACCTCTTCCGGATGTGGAGAACACTGAAGCTTTCTTT	CASSPPLPDVENTEAFF
TRBD1	TRBJ1-1	TRBV10-3	few	TGTGCCATCAGGGAGACAGGGGGAGGAACTGAAGCTTTCTTT	CAIRETGGGTEAFF
.	TRBJ2-3	TRBV7-8	many	TGTGCCAGCAGCTTACCCCCTCGACTAGGACTCACAGATACGCAGTATTTT	CASSLPPRLGLTDTQYF
.	TRBJ2-3	TRBV5-5	few	TGTGCCAGCTCTAACCCGGGCAGCCGCCATTCCAGCCCAGATACGCAGTATTTT	CASSNPGSRHSSPDTQYF
.	TRBJ1-5	TRBV6-5	.	TGTGCCACCAGACCGGGGCCCCTATCCAATCAGCCCCAGCATTTT	CATRPGPLSNQPQHF
.	TRBJ2-5	TRBV12-3/TRBV12-4	many	TGTGCCAGCACCTCGGCGGGTTTGCAAGAGACCCAGTACTTC	CASTSAGLQETQYF
.	TRBJ2-2	TRBV6-5	few	TGTGCCAGCAGTTATCGCACAGGGCCCTCTTCGAACACCGGGGAGCTGTTTTTT	CASSYRTGPSSNTGELFF
.	TRBJ1-5	TRBV27	.	TGTGCCAGCCAAAAGAGTGGGGATTTGAGCAATCAGCCCCAGCATTTT	CASQKSGDLSNQPQHF
.	TRBJ1-2	TRBV5-1	.	TGCGCCAGCAGACGGAACGGGGGATCTCTGGATGGCTACACCTTC	CASRRNGGSLDGYTF
.	TRBJ2-2	TRBV18	.	TGTGCCAGCTCACCTACGAGCACCGGGGAGCTGTTTTTT	CASSPTSTGELFF
.	TRBJ2-1	TRBV6-2/TRBV6-3	many	TGTGCCAGCAGACTAGGCCTCGGGCAGCTCTCCTACAATGAGCAGTTCTTC	CASRLGLGQLSYNEQFF
.	TRBJ2-2	TRBV4-1	few	TGCGCCAGCAGCCAAGATAATGACAGGAGCACCGGGGAGCTGTTTTTT	CASSQDNDRSTGELFF
.	TRBJ1-4	TRBV6-2/TRBV6-3	.	TGTGCCAGCACCCACGGGGACATAATCTATGAAAAACTGTTTTTT	CASTHGDIIYEKLFF
.	TRBJ2-7	TRBV6-8	few	TGTGCCAGCAGGAGCGGGTCCCGGGTTGAGAAGCAGTACTTC	CASRSGSRVEKQYF
TRBD1	TRBJ2-4	TRBV7-2	many	TGTGCCAGCAGCTTAACCAGGACAGGGAACATTCAGTACTTC	CASSLTRTGNIQYF